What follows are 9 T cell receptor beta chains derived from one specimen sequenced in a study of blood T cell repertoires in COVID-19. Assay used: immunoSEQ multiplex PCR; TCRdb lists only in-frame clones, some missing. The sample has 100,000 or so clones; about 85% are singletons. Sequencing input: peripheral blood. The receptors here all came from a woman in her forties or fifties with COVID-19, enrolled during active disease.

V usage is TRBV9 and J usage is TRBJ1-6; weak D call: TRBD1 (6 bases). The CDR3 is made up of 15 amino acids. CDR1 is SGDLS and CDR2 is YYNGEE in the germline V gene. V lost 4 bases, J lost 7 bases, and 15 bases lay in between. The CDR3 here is CASSPAQGSNSPLHF. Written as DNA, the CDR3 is TGTGCCAGCAGCCCCGCACAGGGTTCCAATTCACCCCTCCACTTT.

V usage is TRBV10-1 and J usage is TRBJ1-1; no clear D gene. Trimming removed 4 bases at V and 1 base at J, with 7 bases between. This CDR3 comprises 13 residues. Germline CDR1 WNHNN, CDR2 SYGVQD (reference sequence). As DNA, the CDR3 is TGCGCCAGCAGTGGACAAGGGAACACTGAAGCTTTCTTT. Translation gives CASSGQGNTEAFF.

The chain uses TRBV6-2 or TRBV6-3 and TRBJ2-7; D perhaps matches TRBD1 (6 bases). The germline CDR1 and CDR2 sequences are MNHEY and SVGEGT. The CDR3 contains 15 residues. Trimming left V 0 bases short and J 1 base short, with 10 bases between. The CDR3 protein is CASSYSGAPSYEQYF. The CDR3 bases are TGTGCCAGCAGTTACTCGGGGGCGCCTTCCTACGAGCAGTACTTC.

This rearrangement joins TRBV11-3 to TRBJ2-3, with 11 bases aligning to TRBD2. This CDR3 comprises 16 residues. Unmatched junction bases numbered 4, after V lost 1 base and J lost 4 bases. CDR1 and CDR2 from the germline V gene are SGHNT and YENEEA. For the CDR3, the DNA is TGTGCCAGCAGCTTAGGGTCTAGCGGGGGGCCAGATACGCAGTATTTT. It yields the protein CASSLGSSGGPDTQYF.

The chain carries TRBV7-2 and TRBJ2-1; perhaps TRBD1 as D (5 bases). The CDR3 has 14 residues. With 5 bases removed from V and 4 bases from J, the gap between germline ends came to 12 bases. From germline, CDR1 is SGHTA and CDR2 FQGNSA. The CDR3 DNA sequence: TGTGCCAGCAGCCCCAGTAGGGGTTACAATGAGCAGTTCTTC. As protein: CASSPSRGYNEQFF.

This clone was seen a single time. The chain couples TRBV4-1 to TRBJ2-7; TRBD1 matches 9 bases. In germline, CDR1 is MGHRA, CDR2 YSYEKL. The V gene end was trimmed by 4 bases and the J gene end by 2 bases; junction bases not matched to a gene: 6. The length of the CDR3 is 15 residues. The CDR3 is CASSLRDRDPYEQYF. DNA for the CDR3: TGCGCCAGCAGCCTCCGGGACAGGGACCCCTACGAGCAGTACTTC.

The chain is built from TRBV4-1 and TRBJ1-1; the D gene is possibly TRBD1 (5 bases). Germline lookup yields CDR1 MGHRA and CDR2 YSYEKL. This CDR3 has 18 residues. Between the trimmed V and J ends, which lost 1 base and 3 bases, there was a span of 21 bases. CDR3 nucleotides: TGCGCCAGCAGCCAAGGGAGGTTGGGGGAGGCGGTAGACACTGAAGCTTTCTTT. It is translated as CASSQGRLGEAVDTEAFF.

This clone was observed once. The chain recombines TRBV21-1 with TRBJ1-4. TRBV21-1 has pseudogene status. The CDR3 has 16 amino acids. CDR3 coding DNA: TGTGCCAGCAGCAAAGGGGGACTGGCTATTAATGAAAAACTGTTTTTT. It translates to CASSKGGLAINEKLFF.

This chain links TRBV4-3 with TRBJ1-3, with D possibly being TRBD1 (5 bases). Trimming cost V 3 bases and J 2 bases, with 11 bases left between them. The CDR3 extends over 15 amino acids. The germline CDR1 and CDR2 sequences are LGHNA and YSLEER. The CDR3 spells CASSQSQGPGNTIYF. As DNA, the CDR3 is TGCGCCAGCAGCCAGTCCCAGGGTCCTGGAAACACCATATATTTT.